This TCR beta chain appears in the sequencing data of a study of blood T cell repertoires in COVID-19. Study as a whole: Specimens from acute and convalescent COVID-19 originated in the United States, Italy and Spain.

The CDR3 is 16 amino acids. V shed 5 bases and J 4 bases; nucleotides not matched to a gene: 8. Germline assignment: CDR1 PRHDT and CDR2 FYEKMQ (reference sequence). Authors' processing steps: For nucleated cells, counts were estimated from reference gene primer amplification. Here immunoSEQ multiplex PCR was the method, and the copy in TCRdb shows in-frame clones only, minus some. V and J calls and clone size are given by that table; D and trimming were obtained from the DNA. The sample consists of approximately 250,000 clones, 84% of them appearing once. The sample consisted of peripheral blood. The sequence came from a woman in her forties who had recovered from COVID-19. V is TRBV13 and J is TRBJ2-3; TRBD2 agrees at 11 bases. CDR3 DNA sequence: TGTGCCAGCAGCATTAGCGGGGGGGCCGGGGCAGATACGCAGTATTTT. Encoded protein: CASSISGGAGADTQYF.